This T cell receptor (beta chain) was documented in a study of T cells after yellow fever vaccination. Germline loops: CDR1 LNHDA, CDR2 SQIVND (reference sequence). The CDR3 is made up of 13 amino acids. V was shortened by 2 bases and J by 1 base, with 5 bases between the two germline ends. The authors made TCR cDNA by 5'RACE template switching, adding a universal primer site and UMIs. A single record per CDR3 protein comes from TCRdb applying MiXCR to the 5' RACE reads. The data show about 580,000 distinct CDR3 sequences, about a sixth seen once. The source of this sequence is a man younger than 35 who received the YFV17D yellow fever vaccine. This chain connects TRBV19 to TRBJ2-5; D remains unclear. The material was PBMCs, obtained less than 6 days after the first yellow fever vaccination. The CDR3 DNA follows: TGTGCCAGTAGTATATCTGTCCAAGAGACCCAGTACTTC. The encoded protein is CASSISVQETQYF.